A selection of T cell receptor beta chains follows, all from one sample in a study of cytomegalovirus exposure and HLA in healthy donors. The data were produced by immunoSEQ multiplex PCR, yet TCRdb's version contains in-frame clones alone and is incomplete. The table lists around 130,000 clones, less than 10% of them singletons. What was sequenced was PBMCs. Every receptor here comes from a woman in her thirties or forties in good health and CMV-seropositive. CDR3s include the opening cysteine and the closing phenylalanine or tryptophan. D genes are given only for firm matches. For some rows the clone size is stated as once, few or many, or as a class when expanded; others skip it.

CDR3 DNA: TGCGCCAGCAGCCGGCTTAGCGAAAAGATGCAGTACTTC; CDR3 protein: CASSRLSEKMQYF; D gene: NA; V gene: TRBV4-1; J gene: TRBJ2-7; clone size: few
CDR3 DNA: TGTGCCAGTAGTACCCCGGGACAGGGAAAAGGCTACGAGCAGTACTTC; CDR3 protein: CASSTPGQGKGYEQYF; D gene: TRBD1; V gene: TRBV19; J gene: TRBJ2-7; clone size: once
CDR3 DNA: TGTGCCAGCAGCTTAGGAGGGACAGGAGGCACTGAAGCTTTCTTT; CDR3 protein: CASSLGGTGGTEAFF; D gene: TRBD1; V gene: TRBV11-2; J gene: TRBJ1-1; clone size: few
CDR3 DNA: TGTGCCAGCAGTGACCAGATAAGCCGCCCCGGGGCACCCCTCCACTTT; CDR3 protein: CASSDQISRPGAPLHF; D gene: NA; V gene: TRBV6-1; J gene: TRBJ1-6; clone size: NA
CDR3 DNA: TGTGCCAGCAGCTTGGCACTAGCGGGGGGCCAGGTTGAGCAGTTCTTC; CDR3 protein: CASSLALAGGQVEQFF; D gene: TRBD2; V gene: TRBV5-4; J gene: TRBJ2-1; clone size: NA
CDR3 DNA: TGTGCCAGCAGTGTAGAGGGCTATAATTCACCCCTCCACTTT; CDR3 protein: CASSVEGYNSPLHF; D gene: NA; V gene: TRBV6-1; J gene: TRBJ1-6; clone size: few
CDR3 DNA: TGTGCCAGCATCAGAGGAGCGTCCTACAATGAGCAGTTCTTC; CDR3 protein: CASIRGASYNEQFF; D gene: NA; V gene: TRBV2; J gene: TRBJ2-1; clone size: NA
CDR3 DNA: TGTGCCAGCAGCTCCCGACTTGGCCCCTACGAGCAGTACTTC; CDR3 protein: CASSSRLGPYEQYF; D gene: NA; V gene: TRBV5-5; J gene: TRBJ2-7; clone size: NA
CDR3 DNA: TGTGCCTGGATTGACAGGAACTATGGCTACACCTTC; CDR3 protein: CAWIDRNYGYTF; D gene: NA; V gene: TRBV30; J gene: TRBJ1-2; clone size: NA
CDR3 DNA: TGTGCCAGCAGCGTAGGACCGGGTAGGGGAAAATACAATGAGCAGTTCTTC; CDR3 protein: CASSVGPGRGKYNEQFF; D gene: NA; V gene: TRBV9; J gene: TRBJ2-1; clone size: few
CDR3 DNA: TGTGCCAGCAGTGACCAGCGGGGGAGCTCCTACGAGCAGTACTTC; CDR3 protein: CASSDQRGSSYEQYF; D gene: TRBD2; V gene: TRBV6-1; J gene: TRBJ2-7; clone size: NA
CDR3 DNA: TGTGCCACCACCGAGCAAGTCATAAGCTATGGCTACACCTTC; CDR3 protein: CATTEQVISYGYTF; D gene: NA; V gene: TRBV6-6; J gene: TRBJ1-2; clone size: NA
CDR3 DNA: TGTGCCAGCAGCCCACCCCGGGCGGGGGGGCGCGGTGAGCAGTTCTTC; CDR3 protein: CASSPPRAGGRGEQFF; D gene: TRBD2; V gene: TRBV11-2; J gene: TRBJ2-1; clone size: once
CDR3 DNA: TGTGCCAGCAGCGTAGATATCGCGGGGCCTTTTTACGAGCAGTACTTC; CDR3 protein: CASSVDIAGPFYEQYF; D gene: NA; V gene: TRBV9; J gene: TRBJ2-7; clone size: few
CDR3 DNA: TGTGCCAGCAGTAACTCCGGGGGTGTTAGCGAAAAACTGTTTTTT; CDR3 protein: CASSNSGGVSEKLFF; D gene: NA; V gene: TRBV6-6; J gene: TRBJ1-4; clone size: NA
CDR3 DNA: TGTGCCAGCAGTTTCAACCGGGAAAGGGTTAATACGCAGTATTTT; CDR3 protein: CASSFNRERVNTQYF; D gene: NA; V gene: TRBV6-6; J gene: TRBJ2-3; clone size: few
CDR3 DNA: TGCGCCAGCAGCTTGGCTGTGGGGGGGGCTGATGAGCAGTTCTTC; CDR3 protein: CASSLAVGGADEQFF; D gene: NA; V gene: TRBV5-1; J gene: TRBJ2-1; clone size: few
CDR3 DNA: TGTGCCTGGAGTTGGTCAGGCAATGAAGCTTTCTTT; CDR3 protein: CAWSWSGNEAFF; D gene: NA; V gene: TRBV30; J gene: TRBJ1-1; clone size: NA
CDR3 DNA: TGTGCCAGCATTTCGTCCGGTGGGCCTCGGGAGCAGTACTTC; CDR3 protein: CASISSGGPREQYF; D gene: NA; V gene: TRBV25-1; J gene: TRBJ2-7; clone size: few
CDR3 DNA: TGTGCCAGCAGTTACAGGCAGGGAGGCACTGAAGCTTTCTTT; CDR3 protein: CASSYRQGGTEAFF; D gene: NA; V gene: TRBV6-5; J gene: TRBJ1-1; clone size: NA
CDR3 DNA: TGTGCCAGCAGTTCCCTCCGACGCGTAGCGGGGGGGCCCAATGAGCAGTTCTTC; CDR3 protein: CASSSLRRVAGGPNEQFF; D gene: TRBD2; V gene: TRBV28; J gene: TRBJ2-1; clone size: NA
CDR3 DNA: TGCGCCAGCAGCCAACGCCGGGACAGGGTCGGCGATGAGCAGTTCTTC; CDR3 protein: CASSQRRDRVGDEQFF; D gene: TRBD1; V gene: TRBV4-1; J gene: TRBJ2-1; clone size: few
CDR3 DNA: TGTGCCAGCAGCCAAGTGAGCAAGGGGAACACCATATATTTT; CDR3 protein: CASSQVSKGNTIYF; D gene: NA; V gene: TRBV4-2; J gene: TRBJ1-3; clone size: NA
CDR3 DNA: TGCAGCGTCAGGACAGGGAGGAATGAGCAGTTCTTC; CDR3 protein: CSVRTGRNEQFF; D gene: TRBD1; V gene: TRBV29-1; J gene: TRBJ2-1; clone size: NA
CDR3 DNA: TGTGCCAGTAGTAAAGGGGGGGGCTTTTACGAGCAGTACTTC; CDR3 protein: CASSKGGGFYEQYF; D gene: NA; V gene: TRBV19; J gene: TRBJ2-7; clone size: few
CDR3 DNA: TGTGCCAGCAGCGAACGGACAGGGGGCTCTGGATCACCCCTCCACTTT; CDR3 protein: CASSERTGGSGSPLHF; D gene: TRBD1; V gene: TRBV2; J gene: TRBJ1-6; clone size: NA
CDR3 DNA: TGTGCCAGCAGCCCATCCTACAATGAGCAGTTCTTC; CDR3 protein: CASSPSYNEQFF; D gene: NA; V gene: TRBV14; J gene: TRBJ2-1; clone size: NA
CDR3 DNA: TGTGCCAGCAGCTTAGAGGGACTAGCGGGGAGGGATACGCAGTATTTT; CDR3 protein: CASSLEGLAGRDTQYF; D gene: TRBD2; V gene: TRBV7-2; J gene: TRBJ2-3; clone size: NA
CDR3 DNA: TGCGCCAGCAGCTTGGTGGGGCTAGCGGCAAATGAGCAGTTCTTC; CDR3 protein: CASSLVGLAANEQFF; D gene: TRBD2; V gene: TRBV5-1; J gene: TRBJ2-1; clone size: NA
CDR3 DNA: TGCGCCAGCAGCTTGGGGAACGAGGGTGAGCAGTTCTTC; CDR3 protein: CASSLGNEGEQFF; D gene: NA; V gene: TRBV5-1; J gene: TRBJ2-1; clone size: NA
CDR3 DNA: TGTGCCAGCTCCGGGACAGGGGATGATGAAAAACTGTTTTTT; CDR3 protein: CASSGTGDDEKLFF; D gene: TRBD1; V gene: TRBV18; J gene: TRBJ1-4; clone size: few
CDR3 DNA: TGTGCCAGCAGCGGTCACTCCGGGACAGGTAACGGTGAGCAGTTCTTC; CDR3 protein: CASSGHSGTGNGEQFF; D gene: TRBD1; V gene: TRBV4-2; J gene: TRBJ2-1; clone size: few
CDR3 DNA: TGTGCCAGCAGTTACTCGAGCAGGGGTGAAGCTTTCTTT; CDR3 protein: CASSYSSRGEAFF; D gene: NA; V gene: TRBV6-5; J gene: TRBJ1-1; clone size: few
CDR3 DNA: TGCGCCAGCAGCTTGGCCAGAGGGGGCTCCTACGAGCAGTACTTC; CDR3 protein: CASSLARGGSYEQYF; D gene: NA; V gene: TRBV5-1; J gene: TRBJ2-7; clone size: few